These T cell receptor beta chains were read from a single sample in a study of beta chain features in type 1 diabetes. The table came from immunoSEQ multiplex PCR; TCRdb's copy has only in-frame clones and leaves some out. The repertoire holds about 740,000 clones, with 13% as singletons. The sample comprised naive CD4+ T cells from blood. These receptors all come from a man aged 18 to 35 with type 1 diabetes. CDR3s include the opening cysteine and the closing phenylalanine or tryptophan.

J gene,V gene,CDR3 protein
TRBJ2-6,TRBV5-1,CASSVQFSGANVLTF
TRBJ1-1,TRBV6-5,CASRPPGRMGTEAFF
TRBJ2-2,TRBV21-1,CASSTIAPNTGELFF
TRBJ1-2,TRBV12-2,CAQGLPSANYGYTF
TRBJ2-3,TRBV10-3,CAIRPTDTDTQYF
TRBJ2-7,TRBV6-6,CASSYRTEGVGEQYF
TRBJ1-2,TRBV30,CAWRLGDRGYGYTF
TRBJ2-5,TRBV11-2,CASSPAASRETQYF
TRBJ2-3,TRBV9,CASSVEGRRTDTQYF
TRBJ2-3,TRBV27,CASGDLRDTDTQYF
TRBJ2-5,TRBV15,CATSRAIETQYF
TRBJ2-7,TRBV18,CASSQLAGDYEQYF
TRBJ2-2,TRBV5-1,CASSLRVAGNTGELFF
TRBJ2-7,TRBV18,CASSPLSVISYEQYF
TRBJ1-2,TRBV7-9,CASSFSANYGYTF
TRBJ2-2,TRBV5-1,CASSFAAVFTGELFF
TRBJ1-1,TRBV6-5,CASWLNTEAFF
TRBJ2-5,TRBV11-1,CASSSRGETQYF
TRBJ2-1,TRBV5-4,CASSRSGGAIYNEQFF
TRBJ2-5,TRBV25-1,CASTAAPGLETQYF